One and the same sample provided the 23 T cell receptor beta chains below, sequenced in a study of blood T cells in healthy people across ages. Primed by a sample-barcoded 5' primer and a J-beta primer mix, a second PCR proceeded for 7 to 11 cycles. In TCRdb, the 5' RACE reads were re-called with MiXCR into one record per CDR3 protein. The sample consists of fewer than 800,000 distinct CDR3 sequences, 21% of them appearing once. Sequencing was performed on blood. These receptors were collected from a man in his 70s in good health.

V usage is TRBV20-1 and J usage is TRBJ2-4; D perhaps matches TRBD1 (5 bases). Germline V CDR1 and CDR2: DFQATT, SNEGSKA (reference sequence). The length of the CDR3 is 14 residues. Trimming stripped 5 bases from V and 1 base from J, with 12 bases between. CDR3 loop: CSASTANAKNIQYF. The CDR3 bases are TGCAGTGCTTCGACAGCGAACGCCAAAAACATTCAGTACTTC.

This clonotype was counted a few times. This sequence joins TRBV5-5 and TRBJ2-7, with 9 bases matching TRBD2. The J call may be in error: the DNA end matches TRBJ2-1 better. This CDR3 contains 17 residues. Per germline, CDR1 SGHKS and CDR2 YYEKEE (reference sequence). CDR3 DNA sequence: TGTGCCAGCAGCTTGGTGGCTAGCGGGACCACCGTCCTTCATCAGTTCTTC. Protein: CASSLVASGTTVLHQFF.

V usage is TRBV10-3 and J usage is TRBJ1-1; 7 bases fit TRBD1. The CDR3 length is 17 residues. With V trimmed by 0 bases and J by 0 bases, 7 bases remained unmatched. The germline V gene encodes CDR1 ENHRY and CDR2 SYGVKD. The CDR3 sequence: CAISESTGRSLNTEAFF. The CDR3 nucleotides are TGTGCCATCAGTGAGTCGACAGGGAGGTCCCTGAACACTGAAGCTTTCTTT.

This clonotype appeared many times. An end of the junction differs from the germline gene, which may be a read error. The genes are TRBV5-1 and TRBJ2-3, with 7 bases fitting TRBD2. Germline assignment: CDR1 SGHRS and CDR2 YFSETQ. This CDR3 has 15 amino acids. Here the CDR3 reads CASSLVGGSTDTQYF. The CDR3 DNA follows: TGCGCCAGCAGCTTGGTAGGCGGGAGCACGGATACGCAGTATTTT.

The gene calls are TRBV6-6 and TRBJ2-4, with D maybe TRBD1 (6 bases). CDR3 size: 12 residues. V shed 4 bases and J shed 9 bases, with 10 bases lying between them. Looked up from germline, CDR1 is MNHNY and CDR2 is SVGAGI (reference sequence). The CDR3: CASSSTGSIQYF. The DNA of the CDR3 is TGTGCCAGCAGTTCAACAGGGAGCATTCAGTACTTC.

In its sample, this clonotype was seen a few times. This chain links TRBV9 with TRBJ2-5; D may be TRBD1 (6 bases). The CDR3 is made up of 14 amino acids. Per the germline V gene, CDR1 is SGDLS and CDR2 is YYNGEE. V was cut by 1 base and J by 3 bases, with 10 bases left in between. DNA of the CDR3: TGTGCCAGCAGCGTATGGGGGCAGGAAGAGACCCAGTACTTC. This codes for CASSVWGQEETQYF. Filled out from reference TRBV9 and TRBJ2-5, the complete variable domain reads DSGVTQTPKHLITATGQRVTLRCSPRSGDLSVYWYQQSLDQGLQFLIQYYNGEERAKGNILERFSAQQFPDLHSELNLSSLELGDSALYFCASSVWGQEETQYFGPGTRLLVL.

This clonotype was observed a handful of times. This rearrangement joins TRBV7-2 to TRBJ1-1; D ambiguous. The germline V and J ends were trimmed by 1 base and 6 bases, with 12 bases remaining between them. The CDR3 covers 14 residues. The germline V gene encodes CDR1 SGHTA and CDR2 FQGNSA. This CDR3 reads CASSLVGLGSEAFF. The CDR3 bases are TGTGCCAGCAGCTTAGTTGGTCTGGGTTCTGAAGCTTTCTTT.

On this clonotype itself: An end of the junction does not agree with germline; a read error may underlie this. This chain connects TRBV3-1 to TRBJ2-5; unclear D gene. Germline V gives CDR1 LGHDT, CDR2 YNNKEL (reference sequence). CDR3 length equals 14 residues. The CDR3 DNA sequence: TGTGCCAGCAGCCAATTTGGCCAACAAGAGGCCCAGTACTTC. It encodes CASSQFGQQEAQYF.

This sequence joins TRBV9 and TRBJ1-1, with D tentatively TRBD1 (6 bases). V was shortened by 0 bases and J by 1 base, with 10 bases between the two germline ends. The germline CDR1 and CDR2 sequences are SGDLS and YYNGEE. This CDR3 region has 15 residues. The CDR3 DNA reads TGTGCCAGCAGCGTAGATCCCAGGGGGAACACTGAAGCTTTCTTT. Translated, it gives CASSVDPRGNTEAFF. Full variable domain (rest looked up from reference TRBV9 and TRBJ1-1): DSGVTQTPKHLITATGQRVTLRCSPRSGDLSVYWYQQSLDQGLQFLIQYYNGEERAKGNILERFSAQQFPDLHSELNLSSLELGDSALYFCASSVDPRGNTEAFFGQGTRLTVV.

The chain carries TRBV10-3 and TRBJ2-7, with 7 bases aligning to TRBD2. CDR3 length: 15 amino acids. CDR1 and CDR2 from the germline V gene are ENHRY and SYGVKD. The junction had 6 bases not matched to a gene; V was cut back by 4 bases and J by 0 bases. The CDR3 sequence: CAISGGGESSYEQYF. Here the CDR3 DNA reads TGTGCCATCAGTGGGGGAGGGGAAAGCTCCTACGAGCAGTACTTC.

This clonotype was counted many times. The V and J genes are TRBV7-9 and TRBJ2-4; D remains unclear. With 4 bases removed from V and 1 base from J, the gap between germline ends came to 8 bases. Germline V gene data show CDR1 as SEHNR and CDR2 as FQNEAQ (reference sequence). CDR3 length: 14 residues. The CDR3 region has the DNA TGTGCCAGCAGCTCCCCCTGGGCCAAAAACATTCAGTACTTC. Amino acids: CASSSPWAKNIQYF. Supplemented by reference TRBV7-9 and TRBJ2-4, the full variable domain reads DTGVSQNPRHKITKRGQNVTFRCDPISEHNRLYWYRQTLGQGPEFLTYFQNEAQLEKSRLLSDRFSAERPKGSFSTLEIQRTEQGDSAMYLCASSSPWAKNIQYFGAGTRLSVL.

The chain is built from TRBV6-1 and TRBJ2-7, with a possible D match to TRBD2 (6 bases). The germline gives CDR1 MNHNS, CDR2 SASEGT. V was pared by 6 bases and J by 0 bases, with 15 bases between. The CDR3 length is 15 residues. The CDR3 region is CASRKASDSSYEQYF. The CDR3 region has the DNA TGTGCCAGCAGGAAGGCTAGCGATAGCTCCTACGAGCAGTACTTC.

The chain combines TRBV30 with TRBJ1-2, with TRBD1 matching 8 bases. This CDR3 spans 14 amino acids. The V gene end was trimmed by 4 bases and the J gene end by 2 bases; junction bases not matched to a gene: 6. Germline CDR1 reads GTSNPN; CDR2 reads SVGIG (reference sequence). CDR3 amino acids: CAWNPTGGNYGYTF. In DNA, the CDR3 is TGTGCCTGGAACCCCACAGGGGGGAACTATGGCTACACCTTC.

In its sample, this clonotype was seen a few times. The chain joins TRBV24-1 to TRBJ2-7; 7 positions match TRBD2. This CDR3 has 14 residues. Germline CDR1 is KGHDR and CDR2 is SFDVKD. V lost 5 bases, J lost 5 bases, and 8 bases stayed unmatched. The CDR3 DNA sequence: TGTGCCACCAGTGTAGGGAGGGAGGAAAACGAGCAGTACTTC. This codes for CATSVGREENEQYF.

This clonotype appeared a few times. V and J are TRBV20-1 and TRBJ2-7; D is perhaps TRBD1 (5 bases). With 4 bases removed from V and 8 bases from J, the gap between germline ends came to 18 bases. Per germline, CDR1 DFQATT and CDR2 SNEGSKA (reference sequence). The CDR3 consists of 13 residues. The CDR3 DNA sequence: TGCAGTGCTAATCCAGGGCCCCTGCTCCAGCAGTACTTC. This sequence encodes CSANPGPLLQQYF.

This chain connects TRBV6-1 to TRBJ2-3; the D gene is possibly TRBD2 (6 bases). The V end lost 7 bases, the J end lost 6 bases, and 17 bases lay between the germline ends. Germline CDR1 and CDR2: MNHNS and SASEGT. The CDR3 is made up of 14 amino acids. The CDR3 loop reads CASIARGIMDTQYF. The DNA for the CDR3 is TGTGCCAGCATCGCCCGGGGGATTATGGATACGCAGTATTTT.

Only a few counts were recorded for this clonotype. The chain recombines TRBV18 with TRBJ2-5, with TRBD2 matching over 13 bases. Germline V gene sequence: CDR1 KGHSH, CDR2 LQKENI. With 2 bases clipped from V and 5 bases from J, the junction kept 17 bases outside the gene matches. The CDR3 consists of 20 residues. Here the CDR3 reads CASSPGAGQRTSGSFETQYF. The CDR3 DNA follows: TGTGCCAGCTCACCAGGCGCGGGGCAGAGGACTAGCGGGAGCTTTGAGACCCAGTACTTC.

The sample holds a few counts of this clonotype. This chain connects TRBV5-4 to TRBJ2-1; weak D call: TRBD1 (6 bases). This CDR3 is built from 16 residues. Deletions cut 1 base from V and 0 bases from J, with 11 bases between. Germline CDR1 and CDR2: SGHNT and YYREEE (reference sequence). This CDR3 is CASSLPGQISYNEQFF. The CDR3 nucleotides are TGTGCCAGCAGCTTGCCTGGACAGATCTCCTACAATGAGCAGTTCTTC.

The rearrangement uses TRBV5-1 and TRBJ2-5; 8 bases are shared with TRBD2. Matching the DNA end better, TRBJ2-1 makes the J call doubtful. The germline V gene encodes CDR1 SGHRS and CDR2 YFSETQ. CDR3 size: 15 residues. CDR3: CASHLTGTSVAEQFF. In DNA form, the CDR3 reads TGCGCCAGCCACCTTACCGGGACTAGTGTTGCTGAGCAGTTCTTC.

The rearrangement links TRBV6-1 to TRBJ2-5, with D tentatively TRBD1 (5 bases). The CDR3 totals 15 residues. V shed 1 base and J shed 5 bases, with 14 bases lying between them. The germline gives CDR1 MNHNS, CDR2 SASEGT. CDR3 in amino acids: CASSEVGAASETQYF. Written as DNA, the CDR3 is TGTGCCAGCAGTGAAGTAGGGGCAGCTTCGGAGACCCAGTACTTC.

The chain combines TRBV6-2 or TRBV6-3 with TRBJ1-2, with 8 bases lining up with TRBD1. Germline assignment: CDR1 MNHEY and CDR2 SVGEGT. The CDR3 has 17 residues. With 0 bases clipped from V and 1 base from J, the junction kept 7 bases outside the gene matches. The CDR3 region is CASSYSAGQGDNYGYTF. The CDR3 nucleotides are TGTGCCAGCAGTTACTCTGCCGGACAGGGAGATAACTATGGCTACACCTTC.

On this clonotype: The missing conserved phenylalanine or tryptophan at the end of this CDR3 makes a read error likely. This chain joins TRBV27 and TRBJ1-1, with D hard to call. The CDR3 runs 13 residues. V gave up 3 bases and J gave up 1 base, with 6 bases separating them. The V gene's germline CDR1 is MNHEY and CDR2 SMNVEV (reference sequence). The CDR3 protein is CASSFNRNTEAFS. Here the CDR3 DNA reads TGTGCCAGCAGTTTCAACAGGAACACTGAAGCTTTCTCT.

In nucleotides, the CDR3 is TGCAGTGCCGACAGGGGAGGCGAGCAGTACTTC. Protein sequence: CSADRGGEQYF. The rearrangement uses TRBV20-1 and TRBJ2-7; 8 bases agree with TRBD1. The length of the CDR3 is 11 residues. The V and J ends lost 6 bases and 6 bases, in that order; junction bases with no gene match: 4. CDR1 is DFQATT, CDR2 SNEGSKA, per germline (reference sequence).